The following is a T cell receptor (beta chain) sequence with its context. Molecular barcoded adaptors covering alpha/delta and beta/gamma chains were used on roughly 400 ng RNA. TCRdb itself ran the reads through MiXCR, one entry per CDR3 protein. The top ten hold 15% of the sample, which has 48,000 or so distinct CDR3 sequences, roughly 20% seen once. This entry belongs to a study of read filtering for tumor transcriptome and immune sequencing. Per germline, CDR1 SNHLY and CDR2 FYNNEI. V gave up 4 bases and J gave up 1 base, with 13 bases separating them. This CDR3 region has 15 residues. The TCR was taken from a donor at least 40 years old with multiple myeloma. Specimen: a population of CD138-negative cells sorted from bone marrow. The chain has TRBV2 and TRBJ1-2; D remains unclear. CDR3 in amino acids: CASSGVGKDNYGYTF. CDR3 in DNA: TGTGCCAGCAGTGGAGTTGGGAAGGATAACTATGGCTACACCTTC.